A selection of T cell receptor beta chains follows, all from one sample in a study of blood T cell repertoires in COVID-19. Some clones are missing from TCRdb's copy, which holds only in-frame ones; the method was immunoSEQ multiplex PCR. The table shows some 400,000 clones, with 80% to 90% occurring only once. The specimen was peripheral blood. These receptors came from a woman aged 60 to 75 with COVID-19, enrolled during active disease. CDR3s include the opening cysteine and the closing phenylalanine or tryptophan. A D gene is named only where the DNA matches it firmly. The size entry is marked missing in some rows and otherwise reads once, few, many or a size class.

15,.,TRBV7-2,TRBD1,TRBJ1-6,CASSPSTGGNSPLHF,TGTGCCAGCAGCCCGAGTACAGGGGGGAATTCACCCCTCCACTTT
13,.,TRBV19,.,TRBJ1-1,CASREGGKTEAFF,TGTGCCAGTAGGGAGGGAGGGAAGACTGAAGCTTTCTTT
14,.,TRBV14,TRBD1,TRBJ1-1,CASSPDRARTEAFF,TGTGCCAGCAGCCCGGACAGGGCCAGGACTGAAGCTTTCTTT
12,.,TRBV28,.,TRBJ1-2,CASSQGPYGYTF,TGTGCCAGCTCGCAGGGGCCCTATGGCTACACCTTC
14,.,TRBV5-1,.,TRBJ2-7,CASSLSSGSPEQYF,TGCGCCAGCAGCTTGTCGTCGGGGTCCCCCGAGCAGTACTTC
12,.,TRBV20-1,.,TRBJ2-3,CSASGRLDTQYF,TGCAGTGCAAGTGGTCGTTTGGATACGCAGTATTTT
13,.,TRBV30,.,TRBJ1-2,CASERVGNYGYTF,TGTGCCAGCGAGCGGGTCGGTAACTATGGCTACACCTTC
16,.,TRBV7-8,.,TRBJ2-1,CASSLVRQGNGNEQFF,TGTGCCAGCAGCTTAGTCCGGCAGGGGAATGGTAATGAGCAGTTCTTC
15,.,TRBV4-1,TRBD1,TRBJ1-1,CASSTGAYMNTEAFF,TGCGCCAGCAGCACAGGGGCTTACATGAACACTGAAGCTTTCTTT
15,.,TRBV6-1,.,TRBJ1-1,CASSEARARRTEAFF,TGTGCCAGCAGTGAAGCGAGGGCCCGAAGGACTGAAGCTTTCTTT
15,.,TRBV19,.,TRBJ1-6,CASSPRLLYNSPLHF,TGTGCCAGTAGTCCACGACTGTTATATAATTCACCCCTCCACTTT
14,.,TRBV3-1/TRBV3-2,.,TRBJ1-2,CASSQQGGNYGYTF,TGTGCCAGCAGCCAACAGGGAGGGAACTATGGCTACACCTTC
16,.,TRBV5-1,.,TRBJ2-3,CASSPTGTPPTDTQYF,TGCGCCAGCAGCCCAACCGGGACACCACCGACAGATACGCAGTATTTT
12,.,TRBV7-9,.,TRBJ1-1,CASSLGETEAFF,TGTGCCAGCAGCTTAGGGGAGACTGAAGCTTTCTTT
14,.,TRBV6-5,TRBD1,TRBJ1-1,CASSTRQGRTEAFF,TGTGCCAGCAGTACGAGACAGGGGAGGACTGAAGCTTTCTTT
14,.,TRBV11-1,.,TRBJ1-4,CASSPRASKEKLFF,TGTGCCAGCAGCCCCAGGGCCTCCAAGGAAAAACTGTTTTTT
15,.,TRBV4-1,.,TRBJ2-7,CASSQGSTATYEQYF,TGCGCCAGCAGCCAAGGGTCGACTGCAACCTACGAGCAGTACTTC
16,.,TRBV15,.,TRBJ1-2,CATSGTRDRGLNGYTF,TGTGCCACCAGCGGTACTCGGGACCGCGGACTAAATGGCTACACCTTC
13,.,TRBV6-5,.,TRBJ1-1,CASRAMPVTEAFF,TGTGCCAGCAGAGCAATGCCTGTCACTGAAGCTTTCTTT
15,.,TRBV29-1,TRBD1,TRBJ1-2,CSASGTGGDNYGYTF,TGCAGCGCCTCTGGGACAGGGGGCGACAACTATGGCTACACCTTC
17,.,TRBV4-2,TRBD2,TRBJ2-1,CASSQDAYTSGVNEQFF,TGTGCCAGCAGCCAAGATGCCTATACTAGCGGGGTAAATGAGCAGTTCTTC
13,.,TRBV28,.,TRBJ2-5,CATETGDKETQYF,TGTGCCACCGAGACAGGAGATAAAGAGACCCAGTACTTC
14,.,TRBV5-1,.,TRBJ1-1,CASSFGQMNTEAFF,TGCGCCAGCAGTTTCGGACAGATGAACACTGAAGCTTTCTTT
15,.,TRBV5-1,TRBD1,TRBJ1-5,CASSRQGDSNQPQHF,TGCGCCAGCAGTCGACAGGGAGATAGCAATCAGCCCCAGCATTTT
15,.,TRBV9,.,TRBJ1-1,CASSEEGSLFTEAFF,TGTGCCAGCAGCGAAGAGGGCAGTTTATTTACTGAAGCTTTCTTT
14,.,TRBV2,.,TRBJ1-6,CARSESSYNSPLHF,TGTGCCAGGTCAGAAAGCTCCTATAATTCACCCCTCCACTTT
13,.,TRBV5-1,.,TRBJ2-2,CASHWTTGGELFF,TGCGCCAGCCATTGGACTACGGGCGGGGAGCTGTTTTTT
16,once,TRBV30,.,TRBJ2-3,CAWSAYLDTATDTQYF,TGTGCCTGGAGTGCGTACTTGGACACCGCCACAGATACGCAGTATTTT
17,.,TRBV2,TRBD1,TRBJ1-6,CASSDSPWDRGDSPLHF,TGTGCCAGCAGTGACTCCCCGTGGGACAGGGGGGATTCACCCCTCCACTTT
14,.,TRBV5-4,.,TRBJ1-4,CASSQGAANEKLFF,TGTGCCAGCAGCCAAGGGGCGGCTAATGAAAAACTGTTTTTT
16,.,TRBV2,TRBD1,TRBJ1-2,CASSPGTGGVSYGYTF,TGTGCCAGCAGCCCTGGAACAGGGGGCGTCTCCTATGGCTACACCTTC
14,.,TRBV28,TRBD1,TRBJ1-2,CASSRQGGGYGYTF,TGTGCCAGCAGTCGACAGGGAGGAGGCTATGGCTACACCTTC
17,.,TRBV28,.,TRBJ1-6,CASSLSLFRGYNSPLHF,TGTGCCAGCAGTTTATCTCTCTTTAGGGGTTATAATTCACCCCTCCACTTT
16,.,TRBV15,TRBD1,TRBJ1-1,CATSREYRTGATEAFF,TGTGCCACCAGCAGAGAATACCGGACAGGGGCCACTGAAGCTTTCTTT
14,.,TRBV3-1/TRBV3-2,.,TRBJ1-2,CASSVQSRGYGYTF,TGTGCCAGCAGCGTCCAAAGCAGGGGTTATGGCTACACCTTC
15,.,TRBV19,TRBD2,TRBJ2-1,CASSTTSGAYNEQFF,TGTGCCAGTAGTACAACTAGCGGGGCATACAATGAGCAGTTCTTC
14,.,TRBV2,TRBD1,TRBJ2-3,CASRRQGAGDTQYF,TGTGCCAGCAGAAGACAGGGGGCCGGAGATACGCAGTATTTT
14,.,TRBV7-6,TRBD2,TRBJ2-7,CASSFGGGSYEQYF,TGTGCCAGCAGCTTCGGCGGGGGATCCTACGAGCAGTACTTC
12,few,TRBV10-3,.,TRBJ2-3,CAIKQGTDTQYF,TGTGCCATCAAACAGGGTACAGATACGCAGTATTTT
11,.,TRBV12-1,.,TRBJ1-5,CASSFAMPQHF,TGTGCCAGCAGCTTTGCCATGCCCCAGCATTTT
13,.,TRBV12-3/TRBV12-4,TRBD1,TRBJ1-2,CASSPDRARGYTF,TGTGCCAGCAGTCCAGACAGGGCACGTGGCTACACCTTC
15,.,TRBV19,.,TRBJ1-5,CASSSGLWRNQPQHF,TGTGCCAGTAGTTCAGGTTTGTGGCGCAATCAGCCCCAGCATTTT
15,once,TRBV11-1,.,TRBJ2-1,CASSLGTSSYNEQFF,TGTGCCAGCAGCTTAGGCACTTCTTCCTACAATGAGCAGTTCTTC
14,.,TRBV28,TRBD1,TRBJ1-2,CASSSTGRYYGYTF,TGTGCCAGCAGTTCGACAGGGAGATATTATGGCTACACCTTC
18,.,TRBV28,TRBD1,TRBJ2-1,CASSPHPGRTGGYNEQFF,TGTGCCAGCAGTCCCCACCCCGGCAGGACAGGGGGCTACAATGAGCAGTTCTTC
15,.,TRBV19,.,TRBJ2-2,CASSKNGGITGELFF,TGTGCCAGTAGTAAAAACGGCGGGATCACCGGGGAGCTGTTTTTT
15,.,TRBV7-2,.,TRBJ1-1,CASSLAPERSTEAFF,TGTGCCAGCAGCTTAGCCCCGGAAAGGAGCACTGAAGCTTTCTTT
18,.,TRBV19,TRBD1,TRBJ2-7,CASSIRGNWDRVPYEQYF,TGTGCCAGTAGTATTAGGGGGAACTGGGACAGGGTACCCTACGAGCAGTACTTC
15,.,TRBV6-5,.,TRBJ1-2,CASSRDSTRGYGYTF,TGTGCCAGCAGCAGAGATTCCACCCGGGGCTATGGCTACACCTTC
17,.,TRBV5-1,.,TRBJ1-1,CASSLLRAGAMNTEAFF,TGCGCCAGCAGCTTGCTTAGGGCAGGGGCGATGAACACTGAAGCTTTCTTT
14,.,TRBV10-1,TRBD1,TRBJ1-1,CASSTGDLSTEAFF,TGCGCCAGTTCGACAGGGGACTTGTCGACTGAAGCTTTCTTT
15,.,TRBV27,TRBD1,TRBJ1-1,CASRPQGAVNTEAFF,TGTGCCAGCAGGCCCCAGGGGGCGGTGAACACTGAAGCTTTCTTT
17,once,TRBV9,TRBD1,TRBJ1-3,CASSVRGDRGSGNTIYF,TGTGCCAGCAGCGTAAGGGGAGACAGGGGATCTGGAAACACCATATATTTT
18,.,TRBV5-1,TRBD1,TRBJ1-4,CASSPGQGPLGGYEKLFF,TGCGCCAGCAGCCCCGGACAGGGGCCTTTAGGGGGATACGAAAAACTGTTTTTT
15,.,TRBV28,TRBD1,TRBJ2-7,CASSLFRTGVYEQYF,TGTGCCAGCAGTTTATTTCGGACAGGGGTCTACGAGCAGTACTTC
13,.,TRBV29-1,.,TRBJ1-2,CSVEGRQNYGYTF,TGCAGCGTTGAAGGGAGACAGAACTATGGCTACACCTTC
12,few,TRBV7-2,.,TRBJ2-7,CASSQTVYEQYF,TGTGCCAGCAGCCAGACAGTTTACGAGCAGTACTTC
16,.,TRBV7-2,.,TRBJ2-7,CASSLASQGLSYEQYF,TGTGCCAGCAGCTTAGCGTCCCAGGGTCTATCCTACGAGCAGTACTTC
15,once,TRBV5-1,.,TRBJ2-2,CASISGQLNTGELFF,TGCGCCAGCATCTCCGGACAGCTGAACACCGGGGAGCTGTTTTTT
15,.,TRBV5-4,.,TRBJ2-4,CASSLVQGAKNIQYF,TGTGCCAGCAGCTTGGTCCAGGGGGCCAAAAACATTCAGTACTTC